Presented here are 3 T cell receptor beta chains from one specimen sequenced in a study of lymphopenia after photon versus proton radiotherapy (dated by TCRdb to the late 2010s). Receptor amplification or capture employed the immunoSEQ multiplex PCR assay. Held by TCRdb, this immuneACCESS table contains in-frame sequences only and omits some clones. Under half of the omission traces to an unresolved V gene where checked; the cause of the rest is unknown. The sample records roughly 4,000 clones, over 60% of which are singletons. The ten largest clones represent approximately 54% of the sample. The source material was peripheral blood, sampled from a patient treated with proton-based radiotherapy. All receptors derive from a man of 80 years or more with esophageal cancer.

The chain has TRBV13 and TRBJ2-1, with 7 nucleotides matching TRBD1. This CDR3 region has 13 residues. V was pared by 5 bases and J by 9 bases, with 7 bases of the junction left unmatched. Germline-derived CDR1 and CDR2 are PRHDT and FYEKMQ (reference sequence). CDR3 residues: CASSTTGDTEQFF. In DNA form, the CDR3 reads TGTGCCAGCAGCACCACAGGGGATACTGAGCAGTTCTTC.

The V gene is TRBV10-3, the J gene TRBJ1-5; 7 bases agree with TRBD1. Per germline, CDR1 ENHRY and CDR2 SYGVKD. With V trimmed by 6 bases and J by 2 bases, 7 bases remained unmatched. This CDR3 spans 15 amino acids. The CDR3 sequence: CAIRDTGDGNQPQHF. The CDR3 nucleotides read TGTGCCATCAGGGATACAGGGGACGGCAATCAGCCCCAGCATTTT.

V and J are TRBV19 and TRBJ2-1, with 7 bases fitting TRBD2. The CDR3 runs to 14 residues. Germline lookup yields CDR1 LNHDA and CDR2 SQIVND (reference sequence). V lost 5 bases, J lost 5 bases, and 6 bases stayed unmatched. CDR3 in amino acids: CASSQWTRNNEQFF. As DNA, the CDR3 is TGTGCCAGTAGTCAGTGGACTAGGAACAATGAGCAGTTCTTC. Supplemented by reference TRBV19 and TRBJ2-1, the full variable domain reads DGGITQSPKYLFRKEGQNVTLSCEQNLNHDAMYWYRQDPGQGLRLIYYSQIVNDFQKGDIAEGYSVSREKKESFPLTVTSAQKNPTAFYLCASSQWTRNNEQFFGPGTRLTVL.